The 31 T cell receptor beta chains below come from one sample, sequenced in a study of blood T cell repertoires in COVID-19. Sequencing was performed with immunoSEQ multiplex PCR; in TCRdb, only in-frame clones are kept and a portion is missing. The table includes around 250,000 clones, approximately 84% detected once. Material for sequencing was peripheral blood. The receptors were gathered from a man in his forties or fifties with active or convalescent COVID-19.

Remarks on this clone: The identical CDR3 is also encoded by other nucleotide sequences in the sample. The chain carries TRBV30 and TRBJ1-5; D ambiguous. The V and J ends lost 0 bases and 1 base respectively, with 4 bases between them. The CDR3 runs 13 residues. Germline V lookup: CDR1 GTSNPN, CDR2 SVGIG (reference sequence). The CDR3 region has the DNA TGTGCCTGGAGTGTACAGAGCAATCAGCCCCAGCATTTT. Translating gives CAWSVQSNQPQHF.

The genes are TRBV24-1 and TRBJ1-2, with a tentative D call TRBD1 (5 bases). The CDR3 contains 12 residues. CDR1 and CDR2 (germline): KGHDR, SFDVKD. V was trimmed by 9 bases and J by 7 bases, leaving 14 bases between them. The CDR3 is CATSGGAGGYTF. DNA for the CDR3: TGTGCCACCTCTGGCGGGGCTGGTGGCTACACCTTC.

The chain combines TRBV19 with TRBJ2-4, with a tentative D call TRBD1 (5 bases). The CDR3 loop spans 14 amino acids. CDR1 and CDR2 (germline): LNHDA, SQIVND (reference sequence). Trimming shortened V by 5 bases and J by 5 bases, and 13 bases separated the two germline ends. The CDR3 region has the DNA TGTGCCAGTAGTGCACGCCAGGGCCAAAACATTCAGTACTTC. Translating gives CASSARQGQNIQYF.

The rearrangement uses TRBV2 and TRBJ1-2; 7 bases fit TRBD1. The CDR3 is 14 residues long. Germline V lookup: CDR1 SNHLY, CDR2 FYNNEI. V gave up 1 base and J gave up 7 bases; unmatched junction bases: 6. The CDR3 DNA sequence: TGTGCCAGCAGTGAAGGACAGGGAGGACGTGGCTACACCTTC. Its protein product is CASSEGQGGRGYTF.

This clone was counted between two and nine times. This chain connects TRBV7-6 to TRBJ2-2; 10 bases are a match to TRBD2. J lost 7 bases, V lost 5 bases, and 7 bases had no gene match. This CDR3 has 15 amino acids. In germline, CDR1 is SGHVS, CDR2 FNYEAQ. The CDR3 DNA is TGTGCCAGCAGCCCTAACAGCGGGGGGGACGGGGAGCTGTTTTTT. Translated, it gives CASSPNSGGDGELFF.

The chain recombines TRBV6-4 with TRBJ2-1, with 7 bases fitting TRBD1. Germline V CDR1 and CDR2: MRHNA, SNTAGT. The V segment lost 6 bases and the J segment 2 bases; nucleotides outside the gene matches: 1. The CDR3 is made up of 13 amino acids. In nucleotides, the CDR3 is TGTGCCAGCAGCGGGACAGCCTACAATGAGCAGTTCTTC. Translating gives CASSGTAYNEQFF.

The chain uses TRBV10-3 and TRBJ2-3, with TRBD2 identical over 9 bases. Germline V gives CDR1 ENHRY, CDR2 SYGVKD. The CDR3 has 17 residues. V was pared by 0 bases and J by 1 base, with 5 bases of the junction left unmatched. CDR3 in amino acids: CAISESAGGRGTDTQYF. The CDR3, as DNA: TGTGCCATCAGTGAGTCCGCGGGGGGGCGGGGCACAGATACGCAGTATTTT.

The chain carries TRBV5-6 and TRBJ2-2; the match to TRBD1 covers 8 bases. This CDR3 is 16 amino acids long. The J segment lost 2 bases and the V segment lost 1 base, leaving 4 bases of the junction unmatched. The germline V gene encodes CDR1 SGHDT and CDR2 YYEEEE. CDR3 residues: CASSLPGQGNTGELFF. Written as DNA, the CDR3 is TGTGCCAGCAGCTTGCCCGGACAGGGAAACACCGGGGAGCTGTTTTTT.

The CDR3 DNA reads TGTGCCAGCAGCGCTCTGGACCGGGAGACTCAAGAGACCCAGTACTTC. Amino acid sequence: CASSALDRETQETQYF. This chain links TRBV9 with TRBJ2-5, with D maybe TRBD2 (6 bases). The CDR3 has 16 amino acids. Per germline, CDR1 SGDLS and CDR2 YYNGEE. Trimming removed 3 bases from V and 2 bases from J, with 17 bases in between.

The chain employs TRBV5-6 and TRBJ2-3, with a possible D match to TRBD2 (6 bases). Germline loops: CDR1 SGHDT, CDR2 YYEEEE. The V gene lost 6 bases and the J gene lost 2 bases, with 19 bases spanning the gap. There are 16 residues in the CDR3. DNA for the CDR3: TGTGCCAGCACCCACGGATTGGCTAGCGTCACAGATACGCAGTATTTT. Amino acid sequence: CASTHGLASVTDTQYF.

Many counts were recorded for this clone. The rearrangement uses TRBV2 and TRBJ1-4; 9 nucleotides agree with TRBD1. Germline loops: CDR1 SNHLY, CDR2 FYNNEI. This CDR3 has 14 amino acids. The ends lost 8 bases at V and 7 bases at J; junction bases unmatched: 8. CDR3 DNA: TGTGCCAGCGTTAGGGGACAGGGCTTTGAAAAACTGTTTTTT. This sequence encodes CASVRGQGFEKLFF. The entire variable domain, with the rest obtained from reference TRBV2 and TRBJ1-4, is as follows: EPEVTQTPSHQVTQMGQEVILRCVPISNHLYFYWYRQILGQKVEFLVSFYNNEISEKSEIFDDQFSVERPDGSNFTLKIRSTKLEDSAMYFCASVRGQGFEKLFFGSGTQLSVL.

The J gene is TRBJ1-1, the V gene TRBV4-1; the D gene is possibly TRBD1 (5 bases). Looked up from germline, CDR1 is MGHRA and CDR2 is YSYEKL. The CDR3 runs 14 residues. Trimming left V 5 bases short and J 3 bases short, with 13 bases between. CDR3 coding DNA: TGCGCCAGCAGCGTCCAGGGAAGGGACACTGAAGCTTTCTTT. Amino acid sequence: CASSVQGRDTEAFF.

V usage is TRBV5-1 and J usage is TRBJ1-2; possibly TRBD1 for D (6 bases). This CDR3 is 16 amino acids long. V shed 2 bases and J shed 4 bases, with 18 bases lying between them. Germline CDR1 SGHRS, CDR2 YFSETQ. The CDR3 DNA follows: TGCGCCAGCAGCTTCGATACCTCAGGGGAGAGCTATGGCTACACCTTC. Translated: CASSFDTSGESYGYTF.

The V gene is TRBV29-1, the J gene TRBJ2-2; 7 nucleotides align to TRBD2. V lost 0 bases and J lost 6; bases outside the gene matches: 10. Germline V gene data show CDR1 as SQVTM and CDR2 as ANQGSEA. The CDR3 has 16 residues. For the CDR3, the DNA is TGCAGCGTTGAAGATCGAGGGAGGGGAAAATCCGGGGAGCTGTTTTTT. It specifies CSVEDRGRGKSGELFF.

There are a few counts of this clone. V usage is TRBV27 and J usage is TRBJ2-7; 8 bases line up with TRBD1. This CDR3 region has 14 residues. Trimming cost V 6 bases and J 3 bases; bases outside gene matches: 7. Germline lookup yields CDR1 MNHEY and CDR2 SMNVEV (reference sequence). The chain's CDR3 is CASSASTGDYEQYF. The CDR3 coding sequence is TGTGCCAGCAGCGCCTCGACAGGGGACTACGAGCAGTACTTC.

The chain links TRBV28 to TRBJ1-2; 8 bases are shared with TRBD1. The J segment lost 0 bases and the V segment lost 9 bases, leaving 9 bases of the junction unmatched. The germline V gene has CDR1 MDHEN and CDR2 SYDVKM. The CDR3 is 15 residues long. The CDR3 here is CASSSLDRANYGYTF. The CDR3 DNA follows: TGTGCCAGTAGTAGCCTGGACAGGGCTAACTATGGCTACACCTTC.

This clone was counted a single time. The CDR3 nucleotides read TGTGCCAGCAGTGAAGGGCAATGGAGAGAAGAGACCCAGTACTTC. Translating it yields CASSEGQWREETQYF. The chain uses TRBV6-1 and TRBJ2-5; D is unresolved. The CDR3 runs to 15 residues. The V end lost 1 base, the J end lost 3 bases, and 12 bases lay between the germline ends. The germline V gene has CDR1 MNHNS and CDR2 SASEGT.

The rearrangement joins TRBV7-2 to TRBJ1-2; 11 nucleotides align to TRBD1. V was pared by 4 bases and J by 6 bases, with 4 bases of the junction left unmatched. Germline CDR1 is SGHTA and CDR2 is FQGNSA. This CDR3 region has 14 residues. CDR3 in amino acids: CASSSDRGHNGYTF. In DNA form, the CDR3 reads TGTGCCAGCAGCTCGGACAGGGGGCATAATGGCTACACCTTC.

The chain joins TRBV14 to TRBJ2-3, with 8 bases matching TRBD1. Per germline, CDR1 SGHDN and CDR2 FVKESK. V was clipped by 1 base and J by 0 bases; unmatched bases: 6. The CDR3 consists of 17 residues. DNA for the CDR3: TGTGCCAGCAGCCAAGTAGGACAGGGAATTAGCACAGATACGCAGTATTTT. Translated, it gives CASSQVGQGISTDTQYF.

The chain couples TRBV6-4 to TRBJ2-1; D uncertain. The germline V gene has CDR1 MRHNA and CDR2 SNTAGT. Trimming pared 4 bases from V and 3 bases from J, leaving 13 bases between. The CDR3 loop spans 15 amino acids. The CDR3 region is CASSVDLTGYNEQFF. CDR3 nucleotide sequence: TGTGCCAGCAGTGTCGACCTAACGGGCTACAATGAGCAGTTCTTC.

The chain links TRBV5-5 to TRBJ2-3, with D possibly being TRBD2 (5 bases). V shed 0 bases and J shed 6 bases, with 11 bases lying between them. Germline V gene lookup returns CDR1 SGHKS and CDR2 YYEKEE (reference sequence). The CDR3 consists of 14 residues. The CDR3 here is CASSLVPRGDTQYF. CDR3 in DNA: TGTGCCAGCAGCTTGGTGCCCCGGGGTGATACGCAGTATTTT. Variable domain in full (rest from reference TRBV5-5 and TRBJ2-3): DAGVTQSPTHLIKTRGQQVTLRCSPISGHKSVSWYQQVLGQGPQFIFQYYEKEERGRGNFPDRFSARQFPNYSSELNVNALLLGDSALYLCASSLVPRGDTQYFGPGTRLTVL.

V gene TRBV3-1 (or the pseudogene TRBV3-2) combines with J gene TRBJ1-1; the D is unclear. The V end was cut by 1 base, the J end by 11 bases, with 8 bases between. From germline, CDR1 is LGHDT and CDR2 YNNKEL (reference sequence). The CDR3 runs 11 residues. The CDR3, as DNA: TGTGCCAGCAGCCAAGCGGGGTATGCTTTCTTT. Protein sequence: CASSQAGYAFF.

The CDR3 here is CASSELLALGSTDTQYF. The CDR3 DNA reads TGTGCCAGCAGCGAATTACTAGCGCTCGGAAGCACAGATACGCAGTATTTT. This chain uses TRBV11-2 with TRBJ2-3, with TRBD2 matching over 7 bases. Per the germline V gene, CDR1 is SGHAT and CDR2 is FQNNGV. The CDR3 contains 17 residues. The ends lost 5 bases at V and 0 bases at J; junction bases unmatched: 11.

V usage is TRBV5-1 and J usage is TRBJ1-6, with 7 bases aligning to TRBD1. CDR3 length: 15 amino acids. V dropped 4 bases and J dropped 5; count of bases not matched to a gene: 6. The germline CDR1 and CDR2 sequences are SGHRS and YFSETQ. DNA of the CDR3: TGCGCCAGCAGCGGCAGGACAGGTGATAATTCACCCCTCCACTTT. It is translated as CASSGRTGDNSPLHF.

This clone was recorded only once. This rearrangement joins TRBV5-1 to TRBJ1-1, with D unresolved. Deletions cut 0 bases from V and 8 bases from J, with 14 bases between. The CDR3 contains 14 residues. CDR1 and CDR2 (germline): SGHRS, YFSETQ. The CDR3 region is CASSLAGSGFEAFF. In nucleotides, the CDR3 is TGCGCCAGCAGCTTGGCAGGTAGCGGGTTCGAAGCTTTCTTT.

The chain has TRBV6-5 and TRBJ1-6; D gene unclear. CDR3 length: 16 residues. CDR1 and CDR2 (germline): MNHEY, SVGAGI. Trimming took off 4 bases at V and 7 bases at J, with 17 bases between the two ends. Here the CDR3 reads CASSLTPPRRNSPLHF. CDR3 in DNA: TGTGCCAGCAGTTTGACACCACCTCGACGGAATTCACCCCTCCACTTT.

V usage is TRBV5-6 and J usage is TRBJ2-3, with TRBD2 identical over 10 bases. Germline loops: CDR1 SGHDT, CDR2 YYEEEE. V shed 3 bases, J shed 2 bases, and the junction held 6 bases outside the gene matches. CDR3 length: 16 amino acids. The CDR3 loop is CASSSSSGGYTDTQYF. CDR3 coding DNA: TGTGCCAGCAGCTCCTCTAGCGGGGGTTACACAGATACGCAGTATTTT.

CDR3 amino acids: CASSARGGTDTQYF. Here the CDR3 DNA reads TGTGCCAGCAGCGCCAGGGGGGGCACAGATACGCAGTATTTT. This sequence joins TRBV9 and TRBJ2-3, with D perhaps matching TRBD1 (7 bases). CDR1 SGDLS and CDR2 YYNGEE come from the germline V gene. V dropped 3 bases and J dropped 1 base, with 9 bases sitting between them. The CDR3 extends over 14 amino acids.

The chain employs TRBV6-2 or TRBV6-3 and TRBJ2-7; D is ambiguous. Germline CDR1 reads MNHEY; CDR2 reads SVGEGT. With 0 bases removed from V and 3 bases from J, the gap between germline ends came to 12 bases. The CDR3 length is 15 residues. CDR3 amino acids: CASSYSVGSYYEQYF. The CDR3 bases are TGTGCCAGCAGTTACTCGGTCGGGTCATACTACGAGCAGTACTTC.

This rearrangement joins TRBV29-1 to TRBJ2-7; 10 positions match TRBD1. Germline CDR1 SQVTM, CDR2 ANQGSEA. The CDR3 contains 14 residues. Trimming removed 5 bases from V and 4 bases from J; junction bases left unmatched: 8. This CDR3 reads CSVLQRTGGYEQYF. In DNA form, the CDR3 reads TGCAGCGTTCTTCAGAGGACAGGGGGGTACGAGCAGTACTTC.

The V call is TRBV4-1, the J call TRBJ2-3; D is unclear. V gave up 0 bases and J gave up 3 bases, with 13 bases separating them. The CDR3 consists of 16 residues. Per germline, CDR1 MGHRA and CDR2 YSYEKL. The DNA of the CDR3 is TGCGCCAGCAGCCAAGAACCAGTAACCCCTACAGATACGCAGTATTTT. Protein product: CASSQEPVTPTDTQYF.